This entry features one T cell receptor beta chain sequence. Antigen specificity is unknown. The data were taken from a study of T-cell memory formation after mild COVID-19. Looking at the study overall: The study found TCR clusters largely donor specific.

Trimming left V 1 base short and J 7 bases short, with 5 bases between. The CDR3 runs to 12 residues. The V gene's germline CDR1 is LGHDT and CDR2 YNNKEL (reference sequence). Findings of the study overall: Shrinking CD4+ clones resided mostly in CM and EM, and CD8+ ones in EMRA. Among clones peaking at day 37 in the second wave, SARS-CoV-2 specificity remained unconfirmed. Clones that contracted from day 15 to 85 were balanced CD4/CD8, while later expanders leaned CD4+.

TCRdb called the 5' RACE reads again in MiXCR, with one record for every CDR3 protein. In the table there are roughly 250,000 distinct CDR3 sequences, roughly 17% of which are singletons. The rearrangement joins TRBV3-1 to TRBJ1-5; D is undetermined. The sample consisted of PBMCs or a T cell subset sorted from them (not recorded which). The TCR originated in a man between 18 and 29 years old who had mild COVID-19 (a few samples of this study predate the infection). Cell type and time point are not known. CDR3 nucleotide sequence: TGTGCCAGCAGCCAAGGGAGACAGCCCCAGCATTTT. This translates into CASSQGRQPQHF.